This record looks at one T cell receptor beta chain sequence and its context. Antigen unknown. Produced via immunoSEQ multiplex PCR; TCRdb's table is partial and in-frame only. The sample yields roughly 120,000 clones, around 88% seen once. This sample stems from a study of T cell responses to AZD1222 COVID-19 vaccine. Whole-study results and caveats: Reportedly, nearly half of unique spike TCRs recognized epitopes outside B.1.351/B.1.1.7 mutations. Seropositive AZD1222 recipients at baseline numbered only 6 or 7. Spike as a whole was targeted by vaccine-associated CD4 TCRs, dominant at 160-218 and 743-854.

The V gene lost 4 bases and the J gene lost 10 bases, with 17 bases spanning the gap. This CDR3 has 14 amino acids. Germline-derived CDR1 and CDR2 are SGHRS and YFSETQ. The chain is built from TRBV5-1 and TRBJ1-4, with D possibly being TRBD1 (5 bases). The sequencing used peripheral blood, collected on day 0 of AZD1222 vaccination. The source is an adult in good health. The CDR3 nucleotides are TGCGCCAGCAGCACCGGGACTCTAGAGGGAAAACTGTTTTTT. As protein: CASSTGTLEGKLFF.